This T cell receptor beta chain was obtained from a study of CD8 T cells in Susac syndrome. Bulk CD8+ and CD4+ cells came from magnetic negative isolation; CD8+ TEMRA by FACS. RNA was extracted with the RNeasy kit, and a quantity of roughly 0.5 to 1 ug was reverse transcribed using random hexamers. Amplification of TCR beta CDR3 by immunoSEQ multiplex PCR spanned 54 Vbeta and 13 Jbeta. A single record per CDR3 protein comes from TCRdb applying MiXCR to the immunoSEQ multiplex PCR reads. The sample consists of 70,000 or so distinct CDR3 sequences, less than 95% of them appearing once. V dropped 7 bases and J dropped 2; count of bases not matched to a gene: 15. Germline V gene sequence: CDR1 MNHEY, CDR2 SMNVEV (reference sequence). The CDR3 runs 18 residues.

This TCR came from a human donor with multiple sclerosis. The sequenced sample was CD8+ T cells from PBMCs. The rearrangement joins TRBV27 to TRBJ2-3; 10 bases line up with TRBD2. This chain's CDR3 is CASNIGSGRRGPTDTQYF. The CDR3 DNA sequence: TGTGCCAGCAACATCGGTAGCGGGAGGAGGGGGCCCACAGATACGCAGTATTTT.